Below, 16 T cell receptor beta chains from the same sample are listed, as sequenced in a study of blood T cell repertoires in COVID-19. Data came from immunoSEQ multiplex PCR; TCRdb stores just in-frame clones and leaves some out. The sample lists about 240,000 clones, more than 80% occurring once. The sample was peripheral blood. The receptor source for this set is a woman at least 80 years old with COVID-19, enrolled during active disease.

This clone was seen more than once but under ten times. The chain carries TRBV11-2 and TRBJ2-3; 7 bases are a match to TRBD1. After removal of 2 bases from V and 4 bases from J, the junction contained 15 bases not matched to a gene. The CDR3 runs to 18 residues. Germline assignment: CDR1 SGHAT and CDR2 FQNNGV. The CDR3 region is CASSLRGPSTGLADTQYF. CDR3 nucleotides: TGTGCCAGCAGCTTAAGGGGGCCCTCTACAGGGCTGGCAGATACGCAGTATTTT.

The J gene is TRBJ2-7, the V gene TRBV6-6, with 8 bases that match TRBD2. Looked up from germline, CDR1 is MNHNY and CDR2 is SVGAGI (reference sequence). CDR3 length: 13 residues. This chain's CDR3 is CAIQRGSSYEQYF. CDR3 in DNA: TGTGCGATACAGCGGGGGAGCTCCTACGAGCAGTACTTC.

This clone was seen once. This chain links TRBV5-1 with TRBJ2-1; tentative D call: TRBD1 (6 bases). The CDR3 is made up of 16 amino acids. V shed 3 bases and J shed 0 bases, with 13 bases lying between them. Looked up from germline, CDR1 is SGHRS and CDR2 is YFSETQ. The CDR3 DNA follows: TGCGCCAGCAGCTCCGGGACGGACAGCTCCTACAATGAGCAGTTCTTC. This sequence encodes CASSSGTDSSYNEQFF.

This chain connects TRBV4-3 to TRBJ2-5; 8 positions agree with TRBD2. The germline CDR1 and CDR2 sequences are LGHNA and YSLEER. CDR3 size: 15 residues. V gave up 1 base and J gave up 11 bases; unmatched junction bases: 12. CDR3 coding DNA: TGCGCCAGCAGCCAAGCCCCGATGATAGCGGGACCTCAGTACTTC. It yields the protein CASSQAPMIAGPQYF.

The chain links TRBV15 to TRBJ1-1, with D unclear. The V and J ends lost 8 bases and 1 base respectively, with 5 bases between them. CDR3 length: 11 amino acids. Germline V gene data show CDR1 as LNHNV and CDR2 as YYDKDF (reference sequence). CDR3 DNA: TGTGCCACCGTACAGAACACTGAAGCTTTCTTT. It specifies CATVQNTEAFF.

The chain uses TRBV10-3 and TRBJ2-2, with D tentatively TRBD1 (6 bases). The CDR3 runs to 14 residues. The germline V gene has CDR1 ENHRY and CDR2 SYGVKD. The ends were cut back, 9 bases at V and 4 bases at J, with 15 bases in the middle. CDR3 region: CAIGGPASTGELFF. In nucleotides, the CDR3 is TGTGCCATAGGGGGACCAGCGAGCACCGGGGAGCTGTTTTTT.

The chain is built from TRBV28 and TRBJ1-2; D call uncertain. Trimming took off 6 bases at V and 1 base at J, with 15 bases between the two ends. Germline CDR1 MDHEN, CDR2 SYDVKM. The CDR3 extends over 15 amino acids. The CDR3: CASSPIVGLNYGYTF. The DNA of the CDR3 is TGTGCCAGCAGCCCGATAGTCGGACTTAACTATGGCTACACCTTC.

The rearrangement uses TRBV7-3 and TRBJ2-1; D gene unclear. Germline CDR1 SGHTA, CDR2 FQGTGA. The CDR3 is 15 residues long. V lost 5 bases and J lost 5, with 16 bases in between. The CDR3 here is CASSPPRGPDNEQFF. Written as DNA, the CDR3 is TGTGCCAGCAGCCCACCTCGCGGTCCGGACAATGAGCAGTTCTTC.

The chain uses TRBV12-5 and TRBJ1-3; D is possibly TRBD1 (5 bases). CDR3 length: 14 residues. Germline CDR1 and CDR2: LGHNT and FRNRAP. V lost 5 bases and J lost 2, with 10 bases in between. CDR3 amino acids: CASGPGGAGNTIYF. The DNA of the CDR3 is TGTGCTAGTGGTCCGGGAGGGGCTGGAAACACCATATATTTT.

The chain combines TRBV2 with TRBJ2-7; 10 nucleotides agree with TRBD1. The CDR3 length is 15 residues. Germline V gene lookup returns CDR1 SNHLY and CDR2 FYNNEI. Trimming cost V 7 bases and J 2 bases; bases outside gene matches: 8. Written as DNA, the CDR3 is TGTGCCAGCACGGGACAGGGGAAGAAGACCTACGAGCAGTACTTC. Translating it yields CASTGQGKKTYEQYF.

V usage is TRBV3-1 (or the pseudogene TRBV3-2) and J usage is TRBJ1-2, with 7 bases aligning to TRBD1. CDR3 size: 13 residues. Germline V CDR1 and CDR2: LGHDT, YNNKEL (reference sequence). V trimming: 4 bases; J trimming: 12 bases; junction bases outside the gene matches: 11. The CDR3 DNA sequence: TGTGCCAGCAGCCCAGGGGGGCAGGGAGGACACACCTTC. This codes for CASSPGGQGGHTF.

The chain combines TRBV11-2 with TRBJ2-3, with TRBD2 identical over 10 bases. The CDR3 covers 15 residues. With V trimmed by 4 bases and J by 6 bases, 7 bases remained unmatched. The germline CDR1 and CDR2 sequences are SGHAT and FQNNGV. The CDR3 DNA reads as TGTGCCAGCAGCTGGAGCGGGGGGGCTTCGGATACGCAGTATTTT. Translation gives CASSWSGGASDTQYF. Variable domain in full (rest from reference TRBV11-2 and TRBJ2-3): EAGVAQSPRYKIIEKRQSVAFWCNPISGHATLYWYQQILGQGPKLLIQFQNNGVVDDSQLPKDRFSAERLKGVDSTLKIQPAKLEDSAVYLCASSWSGGASDTQYFGPGTRLTVL.

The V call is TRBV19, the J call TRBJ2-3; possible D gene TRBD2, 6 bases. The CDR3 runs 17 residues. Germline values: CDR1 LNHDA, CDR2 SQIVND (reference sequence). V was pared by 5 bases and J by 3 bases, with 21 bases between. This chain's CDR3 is CASSPRGGWTTTDTQYF. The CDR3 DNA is TGTGCCAGTAGTCCTCGGGGAGGTTGGACAACAACAGATACGCAGTATTTT.

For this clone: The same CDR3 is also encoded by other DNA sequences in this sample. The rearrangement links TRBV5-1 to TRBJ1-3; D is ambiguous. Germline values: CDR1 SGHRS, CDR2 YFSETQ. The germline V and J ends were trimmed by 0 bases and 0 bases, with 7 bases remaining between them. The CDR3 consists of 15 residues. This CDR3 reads CASSLDGASGNTIYF. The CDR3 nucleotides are TGCGCCAGCAGCTTGGACGGTGCCTCTGGAAACACCATATATTTT.

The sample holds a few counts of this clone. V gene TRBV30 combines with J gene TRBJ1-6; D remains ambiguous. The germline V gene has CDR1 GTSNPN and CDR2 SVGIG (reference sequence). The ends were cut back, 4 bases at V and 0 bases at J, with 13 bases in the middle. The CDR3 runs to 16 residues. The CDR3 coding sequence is TGTGCCTGGACAAGAGGAGGGAGCTCCTATAATTCACCCCTCCACTTT. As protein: CAWTRGGSSYNSPLHF.

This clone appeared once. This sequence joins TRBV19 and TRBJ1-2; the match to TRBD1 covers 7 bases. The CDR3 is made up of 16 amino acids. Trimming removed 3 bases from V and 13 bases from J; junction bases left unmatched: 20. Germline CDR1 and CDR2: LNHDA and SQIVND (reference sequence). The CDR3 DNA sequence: TGTGCCAGTAGTATGGAAGGGACAGCCTTATCGCAGTATCTCACCTTC. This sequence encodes CASSMEGTALSQYLTF.